Presented here are 27 T cell receptor beta chains from one specimen sequenced in a study of T cell changes during pregnancy in multiple sclerosis. Assay used: immunoSEQ multiplex PCR; TCRdb lists only in-frame clones, some missing. Among about 55,000 clones, 80% to 90% were seen once, and the ten largest hold 0.45% to 0.75%. This sample comprised CD4+ T cells from peripheral blood mononuclear cells, obtained in the first trimester of pregnancy. The receptors shown here come from a female donor with multiple sclerosis, enrolled in a pregnancy study.

This chain connects TRBV9 to TRBJ2-2; D uncertain. Per the germline V gene, CDR1 is SGDLS and CDR2 is YYNGEE. The CDR3 totals 13 residues. V shed 4 bases and J shed 0 bases, with 4 bases lying between them. The CDR3, as DNA: TGTGCCAGCAGCCCAGCGAACACCGGGGAGCTGTTTTTT. This gives the protein CASSPANTGELFF.

The CDR3 DNA follows: TGTGCCAGCAACGCTGGCGACACGAACACCGGGGAGCTGTTTTTT. It specifies CASNAGDTNTGELFF. V is TRBV9 and J is TRBJ2-2; no clear D. Per the germline V gene, CDR1 is SGDLS and CDR2 is YYNGEE. The length of the CDR3 is 15 residues. V was pared by 6 bases and J by 0 bases, with 12 bases between.

The chain couples TRBV2 to TRBJ1-6; possibly TRBD1 for D (5 bases). Germline lookup yields CDR1 SNHLY and CDR2 FYNNEI. V was cut by 7 bases and J by 3 bases, with 7 bases left in between. CDR3 length equals 13 residues. This CDR3 reads CASKTDYNSPLHF. The CDR3 region has the DNA TGTGCCAGCAAGACAGACTATAATTCACCCCTCCACTTT.

The chain couples TRBV27 to TRBJ1-5, with D unresolved. Trimming took off 1 base at V and 5 bases at J, with 12 bases between the two ends. The CDR3 extends over 15 amino acids. The germline V gene encodes CDR1 MNHEY and CDR2 SMNVEV (reference sequence). CDR3 in amino acids: CASSLWSGSDQPQHF. CDR3 in DNA: TGTGCCAGCAGTTTATGGTCGGGGAGTGATCAGCCCCAGCATTTT.

V usage is TRBV10-3 and J usage is TRBJ2-7; 13 nucleotides agree with TRBD2. Germline V CDR1 and CDR2: ENHRY, SYGVKD. The CDR3 has 18 amino acids. Germline trimming cut 8 bases from V and 6 bases from J; bases unmatched to any gene: 19. CDR3 region: CAIGRSRGTSGISSEQYF. DNA of the CDR3: TGTGCCATCGGGCGGTCACGAGGGACTAGCGGGATAAGTTCCGAGCAGTACTTC.

The gene calls are TRBV5-1 and TRBJ1-2, with TRBD1 matching over 9 bases. V trimming: 4 bases; J trimming: 3 bases; junction bases outside the gene matches: 7. The length of the CDR3 is 15 residues. The V gene's germline CDR1 is SGHRS and CDR2 YFSETQ. The CDR3 loop reads CASSPMTGGDYGYTF. The DNA of the CDR3 is TGCGCCAGCAGCCCGATGACAGGGGGTGACTATGGCTACACCTTC. Filled out from reference TRBV5-1 and TRBJ1-2, the complete variable domain reads KAGVTQTPRYLIKTRGQQVTLSCSPISGHRSVSWYQQTPGQGLQFLFEYFSETQRNKGNFPGRFSGRQFSNSRSEMNVSTLELGDSALYLCASSPMTGGDYGYTFGSGTRLTVV.

V and J are TRBV29-1 and TRBJ2-5, with 7 bases matching TRBD1. V trimming: 7 bases; J trimming: 0 bases; junction bases outside the gene matches: 2. Germline values: CDR1 SQVTM, CDR2 ANQGSEA. The CDR3 contains 12 residues. The CDR3, as DNA: TGCAGCGCCAGGGGGTACCAAGAGACCCAGTACTTC. It specifies CSARGYQETQYF.

The sample holds one count of this clone. V gene TRBV7-2 combines with J gene TRBJ1-2; possible D gene TRBD1, 5 bases. Germline lookup yields CDR1 SGHTA and CDR2 FQGNSA. This CDR3 contains 16 residues. Deletions cut 2 bases from V and 0 bases from J, with 13 bases between. CDR3 region: CASSLYAGSSNYGYTF. As DNA, the CDR3 is TGTGCCAGCAGCTTATACGCAGGGTCTTCTAACTATGGCTACACCTTC.

The V and J genes are TRBV6-5 and TRBJ1-5, with 10 bases identical to TRBD1. J was trimmed by 6 bases and V by 6 bases; bases with no gene match: 5. The CDR3 has 14 residues. Germline-derived CDR1 and CDR2 are MNHEY and SVGAGI. CDR3 loop: CASSRGQGVQPQHF. Here the CDR3 DNA reads TGTGCCAGCAGCCGAGGACAGGGGGTTCAGCCCCAGCATTTT.

In DNA, the CDR3 is TGTGCCAGCAGTTACTCCTCTCAAGCGGACAGGGGGACGCTTGGCTACACCTTC. Translation gives CASSYSSQADRGTLGYTF. V and J are TRBV6-7 and TRBJ1-2, with 10 positions matching TRBD1. TRBV6-7 is reported as an ORF; its role is uncertain. This CDR3 region has 18 residues. After removal of 0 bases from V and 7 bases from J, the junction contained 14 bases not matched to a gene.

This chain joins TRBV6-5 and TRBJ1-2; perhaps TRBD1 as D (5 bases). V lost 5 bases to trimming and J lost 6 bases, with 10 bases between them. Germline lookup yields CDR1 MNHEY and CDR2 SVGAGI. The CDR3 runs to 12 residues. CDR3 nucleotides: TGTGCCAGCAGTAATACGGGGGATGGCTACACCTTC. It is translated as CASSNTGDGYTF.

V gene TRBV4-3 combines with J gene TRBJ1-4; 7 bases agree with TRBD1. V shed 6 bases and J 6 bases; nucleotides not matched to a gene: 13. The germline V gene has CDR1 LGHNA and CDR2 YSLEER. CDR3 length: 16 residues. CDR3: CASRHEDRRGDEKLFF. In DNA, the CDR3 is TGCGCCAGCAGGCACGAGGACAGGAGAGGGGATGAAAAACTGTTTTTT.

This chain joins TRBV5-6 and TRBJ1-1, with no clear D. The CDR3 is 14 amino acids. Looked up from germline, CDR1 is SGHDT and CDR2 is YYEEEE. V was cut by 6 bases and J by 0 bases, with 12 bases left in between. CDR3 nucleotide sequence: TGTGCCAGCAACCGCGGGAAGGTGAACACTGAAGCTTTCTTT. Amino acid sequence: CASNRGKVNTEAFF. Combining the CDR3 with reference TRBV5-6 and TRBJ1-1 gives the whole variable domain DAGVTQSPTHLIKTRGQQVTLRCSPKSGHDTVSWYQQALGQGPQFIFQYYEEEERQRGNFPDRFSGHQFPNYSSELNVNALLLGDSALYLCASNRGKVNTEAFFGQGTRLTVV.

The genes are TRBV29-1 and TRBJ2-7; 8 nucleotides line up with TRBD2. The J segment lost 3 bases and the V segment lost 4 bases, leaving 2 bases of the junction unmatched. This CDR3 contains 12 residues. CDR1 and CDR2 from the germline V gene are SQVTM and ANQGSEA. The CDR3 is CSVVRGGYEQYF. The DNA of the CDR3 is TGCAGCGTTGTACGGGGGGGCTACGAGCAGTACTTC.

This clone has more than one count but fewer than ten. The V and J genes are TRBV5-1 and TRBJ1-2; 10 positions match TRBD1. Trimming cost V 4 bases and J 4 bases; bases outside gene matches: 13. This CDR3 has 17 amino acids. The germline V gene has CDR1 SGHRS and CDR2 YFSETQ. CDR3 bases: TGCGCCAGCAGCAACCGCCGGGACAGGGGTACAGTCTATGGCTACACCTTC. The encoded protein is CASSNRRDRGTVYGYTF.

The chain has TRBV7-2 and TRBJ1-2, with TRBD1 matching over 8 bases. V shed 5 bases and J 8 bases; nucleotides not matched to a gene: 10. Germline V CDR1 and CDR2: SGHTA, FQGNSA. This CDR3 has 14 residues. CDR3 amino acids: CASSIPTGDSGYTF. DNA of the CDR3: TGTGCCAGCAGCATCCCGACAGGGGACTCCGGCTACACCTTC.

CDR3: CASSKQGASNTEAFF. CDR3 sequence (DNA): TGTGCCAGCAGTAAACAGGGGGCTTCTAACACTGAAGCTTTCTTT. The chain joins TRBV6-6 to TRBJ1-1, with 9 bases aligning to TRBD1. This CDR3 spans 15 amino acids. The germline V gene has CDR1 MNHNY and CDR2 SVGAGI (reference sequence). Trimming took 5 bases from V and 2 from J; bases not matched to a gene: 6.

The chain combines TRBV10-3 with TRBJ1-2, with D possibly matching TRBD1 (6 bases). The CDR3 extends over 14 amino acids. The V and J ends lost 4 bases and 6 bases respectively, with 15 bases between them. The germline V gene encodes CDR1 ENHRY and CDR2 SYGVKD. The CDR3 reads CAISAAQGLNGYTF. The CDR3 DNA reads TGTGCCATCAGTGCCGCCCAGGGGCTAAATGGCTACACCTTC.

The chain carries TRBV7-3 and TRBJ2-6; D is unresolved. This CDR3 contains 16 residues. Per germline, CDR1 SGHTA and CDR2 FQGTGA. V lost 0 bases and J lost 2, with 8 bases in between. The CDR3 protein is CASSLTAAAGANVLTF. The CDR3, as DNA: TGTGCCAGCAGCTTAACGGCGGCTGCTGGGGCCAACGTCCTGACTTTC.

V and J are TRBV6-1 and TRBJ1-4; D is unclear. V dropped 3 bases and J dropped 8 bases, with 10 bases sitting between them. This CDR3 region has 13 residues. CDR1 is MNHNS, CDR2 SASEGT, per germline. In DNA, the CDR3 is TGTGCCAGCAGTGAGGTCCGCGGGGAAAAACTGTTTTTT. Translating it yields CASSEVRGEKLFF.

The genes are TRBV4-1 and TRBJ1-2; the D gene is possibly TRBD1 (6 bases). Germline V gene sequence: CDR1 MGHRA, CDR2 YSYEKL. The CDR3 consists of 16 residues. V lost 5 bases and J 1 base, leaving 17 bases between the germline ends. CDR3 nucleotides: TGCGCCAGCAGCTCACCCGGGACAACTCATAACTATGGCTACACCTTC. The encoded protein is CASSSPGTTHNYGYTF.

The J gene is TRBJ2-5, the V gene TRBV21-1; the table's D call of TRBD1 was not tested on the DNA. TRBV21-1 is marked as a pseudogene. This CDR3 contains 14 residues. CDR3 amino acids: CASSRTADQETQYF. In DNA form, the CDR3 reads TGTGCCAGCAGCAGGACAGCGGACCAAGAGACCCAGTACTTC.

CDR3 coding DNA: TGTGCCAGCAGCCAACTGACAGGGTGGAGTTCACCCCTCCACTTT. Translating gives CASSQLTGWSSPLHF. This chain links TRBV14 with TRBJ1-6, with 7 bases lining up with TRBD1. Germline CDR1 SGHDN, CDR2 FVKESK. V shed 2 bases, J shed 9 bases, and the junction held 7 bases outside the gene matches. CDR3 size: 15 residues.

This chain links TRBV15 with TRBJ2-3; TRBD1 matches 10 bases. Trimming took 4 bases from V and 1 from J; bases not matched to a gene: 5. The CDR3 contains 16 residues. CDR1 is LNHNV, CDR2 YYDKDF, per germline (reference sequence). The CDR3 DNA follows: TGTGCCACCAGCATACGACAGGGGGCAGGCACAGATACGCAGTATTTT. Translated: CATSIRQGAGTDTQYF.

The rearrangement links TRBV5-4 to TRBJ2-1, with D perhaps matching TRBD2 (7 bases). Per germline, CDR1 SGHNT and CDR2 YYREEE (reference sequence). The CDR3 is 17 residues long. Trimming pared 3 bases from V and 0 bases from J, leaving 16 bases between. The CDR3 spells CASSWGGGLSSYNEQFF. CDR3 bases: TGTGCCAGCAGCTGGGGCGGGGGCCTCTCCTCCTACAATGAGCAGTTCTTC.

The chain links TRBV5-5 to TRBJ1-5, with unresolved D. From germline, CDR1 is SGHKS and CDR2 YYEKEE (reference sequence). The germline V and J ends were trimmed by 2 bases and 3 bases, with 6 bases remaining between them. CDR3 size: 13 residues. CDR3 nucleotides: TGTGCCAGCAGCTTCCGGGACAATCAGCCCCAGCATTTT. Translated: CASSFRDNQPQHF.

Note on this clone: At the DNA level, this CDR3 is encoded by other sequences in the same sample as well. The V gene is TRBV7-2, the J gene TRBJ2-3; tentatively, D is TRBD2 (6 bases). The V end lost 5 bases, the J end lost 0 bases, and 12 bases lay between the germline ends. CDR1 is SGHTA and CDR2 is FQGNSA in the germline V gene. The length of the CDR3 is 15 residues. The CDR3 bases are TGTGCCAGCAGCCCACGGGACTTCAGCACAGATACGCAGTATTTT. Protein: CASSPRDFSTDTQYF.